These 22 T cell receptor beta chains were sequenced from one sample in a study of CD8 T cells in Susac syndrome. A quantity of roughly 0.5 to 1 ug RNA underwent reverse transcription using random hexamers. One entry per CDR3 protein, called by TCRdb with MiXCR from the immunoSEQ multiplex PCR reads. The sample carries approximately 120,000 distinct CDR3 sequences, roughly 93% recorded once. Sequenced material: CD8+ T cells from PBMCs. Receptor source: a human donor with multiple sclerosis.

CDR3 residues: CASGQAGGPYNEQFF. CDR3 sequence (DNA): TGTGCCAGCGGCCAAGCGGGAGGGCCGTACAATGAGCAGTTCTTC. The chain couples TRBV11-2 to TRBJ2-1; 10 positions match TRBD2. This CDR3 region has 15 residues. Per germline, CDR1 SGHAT and CDR2 FQNNGV. V dropped 8 bases and J dropped 4; count of bases not matched to a gene: 8.

The genes are TRBV14 and TRBJ2-2; TRBD2 aligns across 12 bases. The CDR3 length is 16 residues. Germline CDR1 SGHDN, CDR2 FVKESK. The trim removed 2 bases at V and 5 bases at J, leaving 3 bases unmatched. The CDR3 loop is CASSQPGLAGTGELFF. The DNA of the CDR3 is TGTGCCAGCAGCCAACCCGGACTAGCGGGAACCGGGGAGCTGTTTTTT.

This chain connects TRBV15 to TRBJ2-3, with 8 bases matching TRBD1. The trim removed 5 bases at V and 5 bases at J, leaving 6 bases unmatched. This CDR3 spans 14 amino acids. Germline CDR1 reads LNHNV; CDR2 reads YYDKDF (reference sequence). CDR3 residues: CATSLQGEEDTQYF. CDR3 nucleotides: TGTGCCACCAGCCTACAGGGGGAAGAAGATACGCAGTATTTT.

The chain has TRBV21-1 and TRBJ2-7; whether TRBD1, the table's D call, matches the DNA was not checked. TRBV21-1 counts as a pseudogene. The length of the CDR3 is 19 residues. The CDR3 bases are TGCGACCCACAGGGGGCGCGATATGGAAGTAGTCAGTCGAGTTACGAGCAGTACGTC. Translation: CDPQGARYGSSQSSYEQYV.

The chain uses TRBV20-1 and TRBJ1-5, with D unclear. The V end was cut by 5 bases, the J end by 0 bases, with 11 bases between. Germline loops: CDR1 DFQATT, CDR2 SNEGSKA (reference sequence). The length of the CDR3 is 14 residues. CDR3 loop: CSARSVSSNQPQHF. In nucleotides, the CDR3 is TGCAGTGCTCGCTCAGTTAGTAGCAATCAGCCCCAGCATTTT.

This rearrangement joins TRBV4-1 to TRBJ2-7; D gene uncertain. Deletions cut 0 bases from V and 2 bases from J, with 11 bases between. This CDR3 is built from 15 residues. Germline CDR1 is MGHRA and CDR2 is YSYEKL. The DNA of the CDR3 is TGCGCCAGCAGCCAAGATCCATCCAGAACCTACGAGCAGTACTTC. The encoded protein is CASSQDPSRTYEQYF.

V and J are TRBV9 and TRBJ2-3; D possibly uses TRBD1 or TRBD2 (5 bases each). CDR1 is SGDLS and CDR2 is YYNGEE in the germline V gene. This CDR3 is built from 13 residues. V was shortened by 0 bases and J by 8 bases, with 10 bases between the two germline ends. CDR3 coding DNA: TGTGCCAGCAGCGTAGGAGGGGAAGGTACGCAGTATTTT. Protein product: CASSVGGEGTQYF.

J is TRBJ2-7 and V is TRBV29-1, with D unclear. Trimming cost V 0 bases and J 7 bases, with 19 bases left between them. CDR3 size: 15 residues. Germline V gene lookup returns CDR1 SQVTM and CDR2 ANQGSEA. The DNA for the CDR3 is TGCAGCGTTGAAGATCCCATACCCCCGAAAGGAGAGCAGTACGTC. This translates into CSVEDPIPPKGEQYV.

The CDR3 DNA sequence: TGCAGCGTTGAAGACGTGCAGGAGGGCTATGGCTACACCTTC. Amino acid sequence: CSVEDVQEGYGYTF. This rearrangement joins TRBV29-1 to TRBJ1-2; D remains unclear. The CDR3 runs 14 residues. Germline lookup yields CDR1 SQVTM and CDR2 ANQGSEA. Trimming shortened V by 0 bases and J by 4 bases, and 12 bases separated the two germline ends.

This clonotype appeared once. The rearrangement links TRBV7-3 to TRBJ2-1, with 11 bases aligning to TRBD2. Trimming cost V 0 bases and J 7 bases; bases outside gene matches: 2. The CDR3 spans 15 residues. Germline V lookup: CDR1 SGHTA, CDR2 FQGTGA. The DNA for the CDR3 is TGTGCCAGCAGCTTAACGGCTAGCGGGAGGAATGAGCAGTTCTTC. It specifies CASSLTASGRNEQFF.

The V gene is TRBV9, the J gene TRBJ1-2, with D possibly being TRBD1 (5 bases). This CDR3 contains 15 residues. Looked up from germline, CDR1 is SGDLS and CDR2 is YYNGEE. The V and J ends lost 4 bases and 2 bases respectively, with 15 bases between them. CDR3 loop: CASSPSKGPNYGYTF. CDR3 DNA sequence: TGTGCCAGCAGCCCGTCTAAGGGGCCAAACTATGGCTACACCTTC. Supplemented by reference TRBV9 and TRBJ1-2, the full variable domain reads DSGVTQTPKHLITATGQRVTLRCSPRSGDLSVYWYQQSLDQGLQFLIQYYNGEERAKGNILERFSAQQFPDLHSELNLSSLELGDSALYFCASSPSKGPNYGYTFGSGTRLTVV.

This chain uses TRBV9 with TRBJ1-6; 7 bases map to TRBD1. Per germline, CDR1 SGDLS and CDR2 YYNGEE. This CDR3 has 14 residues. Trimming removed 0 bases from V and 9 bases from J; junction bases left unmatched: 3. The CDR3 here is CASSVGGGLSPLHF. The DNA of the CDR3 is TGTGCCAGCAGCGTAGGAGGGGGCCTTTCACCCCTCCACTTT.

This sequence joins TRBV27 and TRBJ2-2; D is unresolved. The V end lost 5 bases, the J end lost 6 bases, and 10 bases lay between the germline ends. The CDR3 loop spans 13 amino acids. Per germline, CDR1 MNHEY and CDR2 SMNVEV (reference sequence). The DNA of the CDR3 is TGTGCCAGCAGTCTACACAAAGCCGGGGAGCTGTTTTTT. It yields the protein CASSLHKAGELFF.

V is TRBV12-3 or TRBV12-4 and J is TRBJ2-2, with D possibly TRBD2 on 6 matching bases. V was pared by 5 bases and J by 5 bases, with 15 bases between. The CDR3 extends over 15 amino acids. CDR3 DNA: TGTGCCAGCAGTGTACGGGACTGGCTAACCGGGGAGCTGTTTTTT. Its protein product is CASSVRDWLTGELFF.

The chain uses TRBV5-1 and TRBJ2-7; the match to TRBD1 covers 11 bases. Germline lookup yields CDR1 SGHRS and CDR2 YFSETQ. The J segment lost 3 bases and the V segment lost 2 bases, leaving 7 bases of the junction unmatched. This CDR3 has 16 residues. CDR3 residues: CASSFYPGTGGYEQYF. In DNA form, the CDR3 reads TGCGCCAGCAGCTTTTACCCCGGGACAGGGGGCTACGAGCAGTACTTC.

V and J are TRBV6-7 and TRBJ2-7; D remains unclear. TRBV6-7 is treated as an ORF (open reading frame) with a function not yet certain. CDR3 length equals 14 residues. Trimming cost V 5 bases and J 0 bases, with 11 bases left between them. The CDR3 coding sequence is TGTGCCAGCAGTGTGGACGGACCCTCCTACGAGCAGTACGTC. Protein sequence: CASSVDGPSYEQYV.

The J gene is TRBJ1-1, the V gene TRBV27; tentatively, D is TRBD1 (5 bases). Germline lookup yields CDR1 MNHEY and CDR2 SMNVEV (reference sequence). CDR3 length: 16 residues. V was pared by 2 bases and J by 4 bases, with 17 bases between. The CDR3 sequence: CASSLPVGGRGTEAFF. In nucleotides, the CDR3 is TGTGCCAGCAGTTTACCCGTCGGAGGGAGGGGCACTGAAGCTTTCTTT.

V is TRBV21-1 and J is TRBJ2-4; the table gives TRBD1 as D, unverified against the DNA. TRBV21-1 is given as a pseudogene. The CDR3 consists of 18 residues. CDR3 region: CASSNGQGALMAKNIQYF. CDR3 bases: TGTGCCAGCAGCAACGGACAGGGGGCGCTGATGGCCAAAAACATTCAGTACTTC.

The V and J genes are TRBV6-1 and TRBJ2-7; the D is unclear. CDR1 is MNHNS, CDR2 SASEGT, per germline. The V gene lost 5 bases and the J gene lost 0 bases, with 8 bases spanning the gap. The CDR3 contains 13 residues. The CDR3 bases are TGTGCCAGCAGTCCGGGCTTCTCCTACGAGCAGTACTTC. Encoded protein: CASSPGFSYEQYF.

The chain carries TRBV12-3 or TRBV12-4 and TRBJ2-3; D ambiguous. This CDR3 spans 16 amino acids. Trimming pared 7 bases from V and 2 bases from J, leaving 19 bases between. The chain's CDR3 is CASTSSVRAYTDTQYF. The CDR3 DNA reads TGTGCCAGCACCTCCTCCGTTCGGGCGTACACAGATACGCAGTATTTT.

V is TRBV29-1 and J is TRBJ2-5; 7 bases line up with TRBD2. The CDR3 spans 14 residues. Germline V gives CDR1 SQVTM, CDR2 ANQGSEA. V shed 3 bases and J 2 bases; nucleotides not matched to a gene: 6. CDR3: CSVDRSGDQETQYF. CDR3 in DNA: TGCAGCGTTGACCGCAGCGGGGATCAAGAGACCCAGTACTTC.

The rearrangement links TRBV7-9 to TRBJ2-4; D remains ambiguous. The germline V gene encodes CDR1 SEHNR and CDR2 FQNEAQ (reference sequence). The CDR3 has 19 amino acids. Trimming removed 1 base from V and 0 bases from J, with 19 bases in between. The CDR3 loop is CASSLEVGHSGLAKNIQYF. For the CDR3, the DNA is TGTGCCAGCAGCTTAGAAGTTGGGCACTCGGGCTTAGCCAAAAACATTCAGTACTTC. Full variable domain (rest looked up from reference TRBV7-9 and TRBJ2-4): DTGVSQNPRHKITKRGQNVTFRCDPISEHNRLYWYRQTLGQGPEFLTYFQNEAQLEKSRLLSDRFSAERPKGSFSTLEIQRTEQGDSAMYLCASSLEVGHSGLAKNIQYFGAGTRLSVL.